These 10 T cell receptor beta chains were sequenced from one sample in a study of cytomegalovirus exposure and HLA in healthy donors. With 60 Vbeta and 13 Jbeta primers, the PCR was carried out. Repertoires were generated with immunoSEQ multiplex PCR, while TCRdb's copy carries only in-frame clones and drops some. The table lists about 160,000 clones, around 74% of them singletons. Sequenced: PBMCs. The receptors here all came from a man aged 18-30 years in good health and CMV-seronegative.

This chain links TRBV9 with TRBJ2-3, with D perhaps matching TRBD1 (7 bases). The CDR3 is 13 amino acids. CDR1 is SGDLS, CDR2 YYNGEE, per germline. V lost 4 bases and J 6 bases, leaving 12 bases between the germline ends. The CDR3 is CASSPPGGDTQYF. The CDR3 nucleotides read TGTGCCAGCAGCCCCCCAGGGGGGGATACGCAGTATTTT.

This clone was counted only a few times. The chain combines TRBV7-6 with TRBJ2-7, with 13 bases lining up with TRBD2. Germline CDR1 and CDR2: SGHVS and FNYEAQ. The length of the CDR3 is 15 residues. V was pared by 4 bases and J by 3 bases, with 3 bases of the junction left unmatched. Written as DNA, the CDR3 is TGTGCCAGCAGCTCCCGACTAGCGGGGGGCTACGAGCAGTACTTC. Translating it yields CASSSRLAGGYEQYF.

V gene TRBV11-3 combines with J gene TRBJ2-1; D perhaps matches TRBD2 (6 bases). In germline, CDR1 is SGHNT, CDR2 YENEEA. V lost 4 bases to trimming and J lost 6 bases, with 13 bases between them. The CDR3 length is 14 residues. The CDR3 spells CASSSPGLLNEQFF. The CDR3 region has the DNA TGTGCCAGCAGCTCCCCGGGACTCCTCAATGAGCAGTTCTTC.

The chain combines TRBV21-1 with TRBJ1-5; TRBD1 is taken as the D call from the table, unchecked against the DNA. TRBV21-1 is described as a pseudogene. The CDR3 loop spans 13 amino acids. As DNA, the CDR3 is TGTGCCAGAAGGACAGGGTGCAATCAGCCCCAGCATTTT. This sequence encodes CARRTGCNQPQHF.

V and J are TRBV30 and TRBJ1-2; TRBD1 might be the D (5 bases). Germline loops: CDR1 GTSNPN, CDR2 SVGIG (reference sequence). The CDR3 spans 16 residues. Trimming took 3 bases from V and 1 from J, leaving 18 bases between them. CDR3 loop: CAWSPMRQIFNYGYTF. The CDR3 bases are TGTGCCTGGAGCCCCATGAGACAGATCTTTAACTATGGCTACACCTTC.

The CDR3 spells CASSTAAGMNTEAFF. The CDR3 coding sequence is TGTGCCAGCAGCACAGCTGCAGGGATGAACACTGAAGCTTTCTTT. This chain connects TRBV6-6 to TRBJ1-1, with a possible D match to TRBD1 (5 bases). Per the germline V gene, CDR1 is MNHNY and CDR2 is SVGAGI (reference sequence). The CDR3 runs to 15 residues. Between the trimmed V and J ends, which lost 6 bases and 0 bases, there was a span of 14 bases.

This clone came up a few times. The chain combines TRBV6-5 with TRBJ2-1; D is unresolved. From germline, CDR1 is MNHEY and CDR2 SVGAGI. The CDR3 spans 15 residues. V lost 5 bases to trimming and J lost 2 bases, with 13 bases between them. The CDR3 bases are TGTGCCAGCAGTCCCCTTAGCCCAACCTACAATGAGCAGTTCTTC. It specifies CASSPLSPTYNEQFF.

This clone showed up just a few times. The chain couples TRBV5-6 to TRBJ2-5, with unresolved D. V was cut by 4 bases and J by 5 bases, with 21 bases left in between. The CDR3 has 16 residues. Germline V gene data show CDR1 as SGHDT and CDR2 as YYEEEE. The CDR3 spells CASSGPQAPVQETQYF. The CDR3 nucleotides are TGTGCCAGCAGCGGGCCGCAGGCGCCTGTTCAGGAGACCCAGTACTTC.

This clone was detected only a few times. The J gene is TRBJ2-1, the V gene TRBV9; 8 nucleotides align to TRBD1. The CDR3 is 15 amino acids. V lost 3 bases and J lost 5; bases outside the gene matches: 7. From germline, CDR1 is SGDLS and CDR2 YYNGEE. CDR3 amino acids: CASSGLRQGHNEQFF. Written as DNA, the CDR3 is TGTGCCAGCAGCGGCCTCAGACAGGGGCACAATGAGCAGTTCTTC.

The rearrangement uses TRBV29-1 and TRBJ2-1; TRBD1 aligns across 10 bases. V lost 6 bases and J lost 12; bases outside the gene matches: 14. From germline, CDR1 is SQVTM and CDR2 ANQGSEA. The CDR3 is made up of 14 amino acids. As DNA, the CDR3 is TGCAGCGTCGTGGGGACAGGGGCAAGAACGGGGCAGTTCTTC. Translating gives CSVVGTGARTGQFF.